This TCR beta chain appears in the sequencing data of a study of patients and donors after allogeneic stem cell transplantation. Germline CDR1 reads SGHTA; CDR2 reads FQGNSA. V lost 5 bases and J 0 bases, leaving 15 bases between the germline ends. This CDR3 spans 16 amino acids. TCRdb independently ran MiXCR on the RT-PCR reads; one entry per CDR3 protein. The sample shows about 7,100 distinct CDR3 sequences, about an eighth of them seen only once. What was sequenced was blood, either unsorted or a sorted T cell fraction (not recorded which). The chain links TRBV7-2 to TRBJ2-3; D tentatively reads TRBD1 or TRBD2 (5 bases each). This clonotype was sampled from a human donor who was either an allogeneic HSCT recipient or a stem cell or donor lymphocyte infusion donor (not recorded which). It is not recorded whose cells these are; they may come from a transplant donor. Written as DNA, the CDR3 is TGTGCCAGCAGCATACGGGGCCGACATAGCACAGATACGCAGTATTTT. This translates into CASSIRGRHSTDTQYF. The full variable domain, completed using reference TRBV7-2 and TRBJ2-3, is GAGVSQSPSNKVTEKGKDVELRCDPISGHTALYWYRQSLGQGLEFLIYFQGNSAPDKSGLPSDRFSAERTGGSVSTLTIQRTQQEDSAVYLCASSIRGRHSTDTQYFGPGTRLTVL.